The present T cell receptor beta chain was sequenced within a study of blood T cell repertoires in COVID-19. About the research overall: In each case, the material was cDNA or gDNA derived from T cells, B-cell-depleted T cells, or PBMCs.

The protocol was immunoSEQ multiplex PCR, while the TCRdb copy is restricted to in-frame clones and leaves out a portion. The table has fewer than 350,000 clones, around 87% seen once; the top ten hold 1.7%. Source material: PBMCs or T cells enriched from blood (not recorded which). The sequence was collected from a woman younger than 30 with acute COVID-19.

The CDR3 spells CASSLFDRGGQDTIYF. The DNA of the CDR3 is TGTGCCAGCAGCCTTTTTGACAGGGGGGGACAGGACACCATATATTTT. V is TRBV28 and J is TRBJ1-3; 9 positions agree with TRBD1. The CDR3 sequence is 16 residues long. Germline V lookup: CDR1 MDHEN, CDR2 SYDVKM. V was pared by 6 bases and J by 8 bases, with 14 bases of the junction left unmatched.